The next 2 T cell receptor beta chains were all read from a single sample in a study of blood T cell repertoires in COVID-19. Sequencing was performed with immunoSEQ multiplex PCR; in TCRdb, only in-frame clones are kept and a portion is missing. The sample shows about 500,000 clones, roughly nine tenths of them seen only once. Specimen: peripheral blood. The receptors shown here come from a young man with COVID-19, enrolled during active disease.

This clone came up once. The chain employs TRBV2 and TRBJ1-5; 7 bases are a match to TRBD1. Looked up from germline, CDR1 is SNHLY and CDR2 is FYNNEI. Trimming at V came to 6 bases and at J to 2 bases, leaving 4 bases not matched to a gene. This CDR3 has 14 amino acids. The CDR3 DNA reads as TGTGCCAGCAGACAGGGGTGGGGCAATCAGCCCCAGCATTTT. Its translation: CASRQGWGNQPQHF.

This rearrangement joins TRBV19 to TRBJ1-1; weak D call: TRBD1 (6 bases). Germline V CDR1 and CDR2: LNHDA, SQIVND (reference sequence). Between the trimmed V and J ends, which lost 7 bases and 5 bases, there was a span of 17 bases. CDR3 length: 14 amino acids. The chain's CDR3 is CASIPTGRGTEAFF. CDR3 in DNA: TGTGCCAGTATCCCAACAGGGAGGGGGACTGAAGCTTTCTTT.